This TCR beta chain appears in the sequencing data of a study of blood T cell repertoires in COVID-19. Overall study context: PBMCs, B-cell-depleted T cells, or T cells provided the cDNA or gDNA that made up the material.

Using immunoSEQ multiplex PCR, the repertoire was profiled, and TCRdb retains in-frame clones only, with some absent. The sample lists 110,000 to 150,000 clones, more than 65% occurring once. This CDR3 is built from 14 residues. In germline, CDR1 is LNHNV, CDR2 YYDKDF (reference sequence). Trimming removed 1 base at V and 6 bases at J, with 10 bases between. This chain uses TRBV15 with TRBJ1-5; D remains unclear. The sequenced material came from peripheral blood. This clonotype originated in a man in his sixties with active or convalescent COVID-19. The CDR3 loop reads CATSRAQVGQPQHF. DNA of the CDR3: TGTGCCACCAGCAGAGCCCAGGTCGGTCAGCCCCAGCATTTT.